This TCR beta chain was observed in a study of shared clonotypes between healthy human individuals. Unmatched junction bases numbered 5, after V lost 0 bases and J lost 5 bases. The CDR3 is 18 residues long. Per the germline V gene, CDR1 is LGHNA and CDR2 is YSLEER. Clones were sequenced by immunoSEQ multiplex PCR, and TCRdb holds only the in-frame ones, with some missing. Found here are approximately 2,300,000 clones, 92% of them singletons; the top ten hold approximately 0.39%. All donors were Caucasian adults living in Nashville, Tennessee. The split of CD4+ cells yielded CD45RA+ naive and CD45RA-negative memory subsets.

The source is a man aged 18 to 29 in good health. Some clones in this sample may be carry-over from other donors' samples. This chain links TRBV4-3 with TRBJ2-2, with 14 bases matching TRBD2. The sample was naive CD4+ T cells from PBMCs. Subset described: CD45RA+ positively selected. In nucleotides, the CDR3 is TGCGCCAGCAGCCAAGAGAGGACTAGCGGGAGGTTTACCGGGGAGCTGTTTTTT. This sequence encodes CASSQERTSGRFTGELFF.